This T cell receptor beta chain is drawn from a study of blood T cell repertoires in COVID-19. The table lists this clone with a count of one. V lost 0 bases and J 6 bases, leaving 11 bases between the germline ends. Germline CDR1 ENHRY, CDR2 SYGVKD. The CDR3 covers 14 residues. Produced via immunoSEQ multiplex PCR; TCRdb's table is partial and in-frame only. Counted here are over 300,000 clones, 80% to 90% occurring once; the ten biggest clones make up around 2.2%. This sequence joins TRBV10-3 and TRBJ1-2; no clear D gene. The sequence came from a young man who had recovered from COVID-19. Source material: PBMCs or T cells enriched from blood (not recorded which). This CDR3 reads CAISESSVRHGYTF. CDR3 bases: TGTGCCATCAGTGAGTCGAGCGTCCGCCATGGCTACACCTTC.